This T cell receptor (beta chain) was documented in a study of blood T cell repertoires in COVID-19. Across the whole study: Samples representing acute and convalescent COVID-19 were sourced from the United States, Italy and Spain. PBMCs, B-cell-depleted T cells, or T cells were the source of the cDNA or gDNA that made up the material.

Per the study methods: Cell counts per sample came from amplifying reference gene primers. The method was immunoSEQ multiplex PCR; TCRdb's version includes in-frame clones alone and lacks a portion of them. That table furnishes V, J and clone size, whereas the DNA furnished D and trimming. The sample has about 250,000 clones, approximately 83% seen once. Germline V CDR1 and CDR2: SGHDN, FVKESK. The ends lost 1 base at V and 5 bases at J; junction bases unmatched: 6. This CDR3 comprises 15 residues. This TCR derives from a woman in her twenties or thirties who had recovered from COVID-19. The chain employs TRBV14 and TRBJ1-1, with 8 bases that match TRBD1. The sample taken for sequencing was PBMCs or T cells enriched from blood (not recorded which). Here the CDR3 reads CASSQGTGGWTEAFF. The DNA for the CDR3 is TGTGCCAGCAGCCAAGGTACAGGGGGATGGACTGAAGCTTTCTTT.